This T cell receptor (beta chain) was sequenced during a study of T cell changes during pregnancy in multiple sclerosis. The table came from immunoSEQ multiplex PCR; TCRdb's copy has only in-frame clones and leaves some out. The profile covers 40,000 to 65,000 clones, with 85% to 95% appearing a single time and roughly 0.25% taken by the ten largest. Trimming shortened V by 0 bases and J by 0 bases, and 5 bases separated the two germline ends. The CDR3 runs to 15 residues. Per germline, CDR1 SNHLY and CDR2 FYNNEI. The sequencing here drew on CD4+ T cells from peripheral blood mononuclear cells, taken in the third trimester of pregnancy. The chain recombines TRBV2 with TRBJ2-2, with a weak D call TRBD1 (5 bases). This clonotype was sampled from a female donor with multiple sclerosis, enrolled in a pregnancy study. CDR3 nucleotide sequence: TGTGCCAGCAGTGAAGCCAGGGCGAACACCGGGGAGCTGTTTTTT. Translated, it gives CASSEARANTGELFF.